Included here is one TCR beta chain sequence, with context. This record comes from a study of T cell changes during pregnancy in multiple sclerosis. Clones were sequenced by immunoSEQ multiplex PCR, and TCRdb holds only the in-frame ones, with some missing. The table records some 99,000 clones, 85% to 95% of them present only once. CDR1 is SGHAT and CDR2 is FQNNGV in the germline V gene. The CDR3 contains 15 residues. V shed 1 base, J shed 1 base, and the junction held 3 bases outside the gene matches. V gene TRBV11-2 combines with J gene TRBJ1-1; 7 nucleotides agree with TRBD1. The clonotype originates from a female donor with multiple sclerosis, enrolled in a pregnancy study. This material consisted of peripheral blood, taken after pregnancy. CDR3 in amino acids: CASSLGQGQNTEAFF. DNA for the CDR3: TGTGCCAGCAGCTTAGGACAGGGACAGAACACTGAAGCTTTCTTT.